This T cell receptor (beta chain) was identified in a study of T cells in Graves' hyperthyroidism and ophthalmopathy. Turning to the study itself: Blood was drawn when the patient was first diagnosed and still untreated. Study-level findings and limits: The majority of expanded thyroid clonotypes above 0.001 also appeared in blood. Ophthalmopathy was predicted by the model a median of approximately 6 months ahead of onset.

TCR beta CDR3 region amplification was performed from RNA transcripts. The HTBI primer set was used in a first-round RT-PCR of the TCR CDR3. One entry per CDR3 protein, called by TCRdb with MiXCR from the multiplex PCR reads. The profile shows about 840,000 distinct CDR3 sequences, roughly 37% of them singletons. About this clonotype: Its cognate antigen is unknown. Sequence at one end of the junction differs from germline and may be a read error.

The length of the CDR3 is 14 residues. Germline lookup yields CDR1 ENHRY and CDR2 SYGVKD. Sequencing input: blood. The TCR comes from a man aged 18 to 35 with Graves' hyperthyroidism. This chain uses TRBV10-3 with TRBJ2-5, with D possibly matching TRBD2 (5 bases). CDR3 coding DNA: TGTGCCACCAGTGACCACCGGGGACAAGAGACCCAGTACTTC. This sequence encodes CATSDHRGQETQYF.